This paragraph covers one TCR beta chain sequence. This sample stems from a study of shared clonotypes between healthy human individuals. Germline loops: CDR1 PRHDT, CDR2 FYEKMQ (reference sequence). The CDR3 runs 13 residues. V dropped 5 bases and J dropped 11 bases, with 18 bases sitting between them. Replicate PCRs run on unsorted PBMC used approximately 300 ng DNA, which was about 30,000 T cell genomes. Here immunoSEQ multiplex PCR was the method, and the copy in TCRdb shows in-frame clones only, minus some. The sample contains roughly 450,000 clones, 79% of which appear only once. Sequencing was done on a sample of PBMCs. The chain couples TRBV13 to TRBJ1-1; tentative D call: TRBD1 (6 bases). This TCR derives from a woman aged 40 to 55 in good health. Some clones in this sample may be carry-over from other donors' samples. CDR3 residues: CASSTIGGRSAFF. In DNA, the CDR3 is TGTGCCAGCAGCACTATCGGGGGGCGCTCGGCTTTCTTT.